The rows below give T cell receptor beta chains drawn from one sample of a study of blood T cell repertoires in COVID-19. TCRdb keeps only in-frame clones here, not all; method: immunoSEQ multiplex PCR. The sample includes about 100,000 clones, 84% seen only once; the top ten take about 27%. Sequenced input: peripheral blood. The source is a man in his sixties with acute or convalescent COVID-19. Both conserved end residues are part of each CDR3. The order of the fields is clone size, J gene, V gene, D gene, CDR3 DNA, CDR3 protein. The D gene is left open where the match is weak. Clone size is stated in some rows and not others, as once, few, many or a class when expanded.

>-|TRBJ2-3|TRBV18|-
TGTGCCAGCTCACCTACTAGAAGCACAGATACGCAGTATTTT
CASSPTRSTDTQYF
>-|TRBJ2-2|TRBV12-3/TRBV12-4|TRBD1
TGTGCCAGCAGTTGGGGCCAGGGGGCCAGGCTGTTTTTT
CASSWGQGARLFF
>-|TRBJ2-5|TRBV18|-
TGTGCCAGCTCACCAGAGGGCCAAGAGACCCAGTACTTC
CASSPEGQETQYF
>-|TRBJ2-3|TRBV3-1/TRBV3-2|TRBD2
TGTGCCAGCAGCCGGGGACTAGCGACAGATACGCAGTATTTT
CASSRGLATDTQYF
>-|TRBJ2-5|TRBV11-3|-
TGTGCCAGCAGCTTAGGCGCTGATTCTGAAGAGACCCAGTACTTC
CASSLGADSEETQYF
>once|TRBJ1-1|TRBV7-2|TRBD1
TGTGCCAGCAGCTTAAAGGGACAGGGAGTGACTGAAGCTTTCTTT
CASSLKGQGVTEAFF
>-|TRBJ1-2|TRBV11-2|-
TGTGCCAGCAGCTTAGAGGGTCTGGGGGCGGCAGGCTACACCTTC
CASSLEGLGAAGYTF
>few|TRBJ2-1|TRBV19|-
TGTGCCAGTAGTATCTCACAGGGCCCCTACAATGAGCAGTTCTTC
CASSISQGPYNEQFF
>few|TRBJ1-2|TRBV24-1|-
TGTGCCACCAGTGACCCCAACGGAGTTCAGGGCTACACCTTC
CATSDPNGVQGYTF
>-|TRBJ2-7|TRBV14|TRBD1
TGTGCCAGCAGCCAGCCCGGGACAGGGACCTACGAGCAGTACTTC
CASSQPGTGTYEQYF
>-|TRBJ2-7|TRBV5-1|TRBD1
TGCGCCAGCGCCAGGGACAGAGCCTACCCCGAGCAGTACTTC
CASARDRAYPEQYF